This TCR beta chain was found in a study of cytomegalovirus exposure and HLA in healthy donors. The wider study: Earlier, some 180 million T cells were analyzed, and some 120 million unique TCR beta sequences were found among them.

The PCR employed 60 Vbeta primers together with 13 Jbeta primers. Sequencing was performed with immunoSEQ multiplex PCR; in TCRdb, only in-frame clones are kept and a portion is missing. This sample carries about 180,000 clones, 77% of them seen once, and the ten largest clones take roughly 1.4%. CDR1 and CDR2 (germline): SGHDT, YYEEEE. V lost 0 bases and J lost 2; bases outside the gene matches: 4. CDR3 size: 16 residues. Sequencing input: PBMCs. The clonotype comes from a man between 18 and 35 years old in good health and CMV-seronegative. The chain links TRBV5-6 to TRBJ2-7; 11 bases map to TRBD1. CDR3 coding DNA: TGTGCCAGCAGCTTGGTAGGGGGACAGGGGGCCTACGAGCAGTACTTC. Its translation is CASSLVGGQGAYEQYF.